A selection of T cell receptor beta chains follows, all from one sample in a study of Ad26.COV2.S vaccination and SARS-CoV-2 variants. Repertoires were generated with immunoSEQ multiplex PCR, while TCRdb's copy carries only in-frame clones and drops some. The sample holds 440,000 or so clones, about 92% seen once. The sample in question was peripheral blood, obtained in a trial of Ad26.COV2.S vaccine versus placebo. The receptors come from a person between 18 and 59 years old who received the Ad26.COV2.S COVID-19 vaccine or a placebo. Each CDR3 is given without its conserved first and last residue.

J,V,CDR3
TRBJ2-3,TRBV7-6,ASSLASSGTDTQY
TRBJ2-2,TRBV27,ASTRFPAQVATSSAGELF
TRBJ2-7,TRBV6-2/TRBV6-3,ASSWQSSYEQY
TRBJ2-4,TRBV12-3/TRBV12-4,ASSPAQHIQY
TRBJ2-7,TRBV27,ASSLSVRPSTYEQY
TRBJ1-2,TRBV6-5,ASSFDGNYGYT
TRBJ1-1,TRBV2,ASSSVKGITEAF
TRBJ2-2,TRBV7-9,ASSYRLAGTSNTGELF
TRBJ1-1,TRBV29-1,SVEIDTEAF
TRBJ1-4,TRBV9,ASSVDGVLGEKLF
TRBJ2-7,TRBV5-1,ASSTVTGIREQY
TRBJ2-5,TRBV2,ASSRLADKETQY
TRBJ1-2,TRBV18,ASSPPGQATGYT
TRBJ1-2,TRBV4-3,ASSQDSGYYGYT
TRBJ2-2,TRBV3-1/TRBV3-2,ASSRTVNGELF
TRBJ1-1,TRBV27,ASSLLGGTEAF
TRBJ2-7,TRBV5-1,ASSSSSYEQY
TRBJ1-2,TRBV4-3,ASSRKIRDPIGGYT
TRBJ2-5,TRBV12-3/TRBV12-4,ASSFDRAKTQY
TRBJ2-1,TRBV5-5,ASSSVGGLDEQF